This T cell receptor (beta chain) comes out of a study of blood T cells in healthy people across ages (dated by TCRdb to between 2014 and 2017). Regarding the research as a whole: In model experiments, template switching captured about one uniquely barcoded TCR beta cDNA molecule for every two T cells. Age-related changes in TCR beta repertoire diversity were measured in the study by deep sequencing normalized with unique cDNA molecular identifiers. Donors were grouped into four age groups: young (average approximately 15 years), middle-aged (39), aged (around 60) and long-lived (approximately 78). For two donors (one aged 18 to 29 and one aged 80 or older), the study analyzed two additional independent replicas of 1 million unique cDNA reads from the same blood draw.

The roughly 39 donors, aged about 6 to 95 years, were systemically healthy Caucasian individuals from Russia. Each donor gave roughly 9 milliliters of peripheral blood, drawn into EDTA-treated Vacutainer tubes. PBMCs were isolated by Ficoll-Paque density-gradient centrifugation, with at least 6 million obtained per sample. Trizol reagent was used to extract total RNA from the PBMCs, yielding at least 5.5 micrograms per sample. The percentages of naive CD45RAhigh/CD27high T cells were determined by flow cytometry on a PBMC aliquot from every donor. In the case of this clonotype: No antigen is known for it. Within one base of it there is no much larger clone, and no base qualities were kept.

Taken from cysteine to phenylalanine, the CDR3 has 14 residues. Only the CDR3 portion is preserved as DNA: 42 bases, with reading frame beginning at the first base. For CDR1 and CDR2, the germline V gene (reference sequence) lists LGHDT and YNNKEL. The investigation overall reported the following: Because profiling used bulk unsorted PBMCs, naive and antigen-experienced compartments could not be compared conclusively. Because the CMV infection status of the donors was unknown, age-related changes in expanded clonotypes may potentially have been confounded. Observed TCR beta diversity per million T cells fell roughly linearly with age, and a significant reduction was already apparent by age around 40. Estimates of total diversity from one million sequenced T cells were regarded as lower bounds and underestimates. There was a strong correlation between observed TCR beta diversity and the percentage of naive T cells measured by flow cytometry. Compared with the aged group, more naive CD4+ T cells, fewer expanded clones and increased TCR diversity were shown by the long-lived group, suggesting age selection.

Library creation used 5' RACE. These reads were obtained on an Illumina HiSeq 2500. A second PCR of roughly 7 to 11 cycles was performed with a sample-barcoded 5' primer and a J-beta primer mix. A template-switch 5' adaptor carrying 12 random nucleotides introduced a unique molecular identifier onto each TCR beta cDNA molecule. At least 3 million CDR3-containing paired-end reads were obtained from each sample. First-strand cDNA was synthesized from all RNA with the Mint cDNA synthesis kit, primed by a TRBC-specific oligonucleotide. Following uracil-DNA glycosylase treatment, a first 18-cycle PCR with universal primers M1SS and BC2_uni_R was performed on all cDNA. Per the authors' processing: For normalization, 1 million high-quality reads were randomly selected from each sample, with every read carrying a distinct molecular identifier. Instead of being binned into consensus sequences, reads with shared molecular identifiers were discarded. MiTCR, run with a Q25 quality threshold and the strictest error-elimination algorithm, handled CDR3 identification, clonotype clustering and error correction. A nonparametric unseen species model using Euler transformation provided a lower-bound estimate of total TCR beta diversity. TCRdb took the public reads, trimmed them with fastp at Q25, ran MiXCR for clone calling and kept in-frame beta chains. For every CDR3 protein sequence, its rows merge into one entry that carries the most common genes and DNA. The V and J calls were not made by the authors but by TCRdb's processing. The sample table lists fewer than 600,000 distinct CDR3 sequences, 27% of them with a count of one. 3% to 4% of the sample goes to the ten largest clones.

This same sample was also part of a study on T cells of mothers and their children. Reported in the second study: Nine systemically healthy Caucasian individuals served as donors, namely three mothers together with their six children. cDNA synthesis used all of the extracted RNA, with around 1.6 ug of RNA in each 15 ul reaction. In the second PCR, sample barcodes and 2-4 random nucleotides were introduced via the M1S primer. Over 8.5 million TCR beta CDR3 reads were obtained for each mother, and millions of reads were obtained for each child. In both related and unrelated pairs, thymic selection shapes the output of TCR recombination in a similar way, with inherited differences having only a minor effect. Normalized repertoire overlap was always slightly but never significantly higher in related than unrelated mother-child pairs. No persistent microchimeric T cell clones were detected, at a sensitivity of roughly 93 clones per million clonotypes. Deep NGS was used in the study to compare the TCR beta repertoires of mothers and children and to look for features that separate related mother-child pairs from unrelated individuals. On average, the children were roughly 10 +/- 4 years old, while the mothers were 40 +/- 4 years old. After adapter ligation was performed with NEBNext reagents, the libraries were sequenced on an Illumina HiSeq 2000 with 100+100 nt paired-end reads. To prevent cross-contamination, the mother and child libraries were prepared a month apart and were sequenced in separate runs. Each donor had between about 450,000 and 2,100,000 distinct TCR beta clonotypes identified. Naive TCR beta clonotypes were estimated from low-frequency clonotypes matched to each donor's FACS-determined naive share, without sorting.

The sequence is built from TRBV3-1 and TRBJ2-5, and the D gene may be TRBD1, 6 bases matching. Gene TRBJ2-7 matches the end of the DNA better, so the J call may be wrong. Sequenced material: blood. The receptor was derived from a boy between 2 and 15 years old in good health. The nucleotide sequence reads TGTGCCAGCAGCCAAGAAGCCCAGGGGTACGAGCAGTACTTC. It encodes CASSQEAQGYEQYF.